A selection of T cell receptor beta chains follows, all from one sample in a study of response to subunit inactivated influenza vaccine. TCRdb fed the RT-PCR reads into MiXCR, producing one record per CDR3 protein. The table shows some 500,000 distinct CDR3 sequences, with 16% occurring only once. Sample: CD4+ T cells sorted from PBMCs, taken about 24 months after vaccination. Receptors originate from a man in his fifties or sixties who received an inactivated influenza vaccine. CDR3s include the opening cysteine and the closing phenylalanine or tryptophan. Each record gives: V gene, J gene, D gene, clone size, CDR3 length, CDR3 DNA, CDR3 protein. D genes are given only for firm matches. A clone size is listed for some rows: how often the clone was seen (once, few, many), or a class if it is expanded.

TRBV9	TRBJ2-1	-	-	14	TGTGCCAGCAGCGTAGGGACAGTTTACAATGAGCAGTTCTTC	CASSVGTVYNEQFF
TRBV20-1	TRBJ1-5	-	-	13	TGCAGTGCTAGCTCGGGGGCCAATCAGCCCCAGCATTTT	CSASSGANQPQHF
TRBV25-1	TRBJ2-1	-	-	16	TGTGCCAGCAGTGAATTGGGCAGGGACCTCTACAATGAGCAGTTCTTC	CASSELGRDLYNEQFF
TRBV7-9	TRBJ2-1	TRBD1	-	15	TGTGCCAGCAACCCCGGGACAGGGGGCTACAATGAGCAGTTCTTC	CASNPGTGGYNEQFF
TRBV19	TRBJ2-3	-	-	15	TGTGCCAGTAGTTTTGGCGGGACAGTCCCAGATACGCAGTATTTT	CASSFGGTVPDTQYF
TRBV4-2	TRBJ1-2	-	few	15	TGTGCCAGCAGCCTTTTCAGGGAGTCTAACTATGGCTACACCTTC	CASSLFRESNYGYTF
TRBV5-1	TRBJ2-5	TRBD1	-	13	TGCGCCAGCAGCACCGACAGGGGAGAGACCCAGTACTTC	CASSTDRGETQYF
TRBV5-1	TRBJ2-7	TRBD1	-	16	TGCGCCAGCAGTGGATCCGGGACAGGAAGCTCCTACGAGCAGTACTTC	CASSGSGTGSSYEQYF
TRBV29-1	TRBJ2-7	TRBD1	-	15	TGCAGCGTTGAAGGGAACCGGGACAGTGCCTACGAGCAGTACTTC	CSVEGNRDSAYEQYF
TRBV19	TRBJ1-1	-	-	13	TGTGCCAGTAGCACAATACCGGGGACTGAAGCTTTCTTT	CASSTIPGTEAFF
TRBV20-1	TRBJ2-3	TRBD2	many	14	TGCAGTGCTGCTAGCGGGAGGGCCCAAGATACGCAGTATTTT	CSAASGRAQDTQYF
TRBV3-1	TRBJ1-1	TRBD1	-	13	TGTGCCAGCAGCCCCACAGGGGCGGCTGAAGCTTTCTTT	CASSPTGAAEAFF
TRBV21-1	TRBJ2-2	-	few	19	TGTGCCAGCAGCAAAAATGAGGGGGGTGGCGGGCTGAACACCGGGGAGCTGTTTTTT	CASSKNEGGGGLNTGELFF
TRBV20-1	TRBJ2-2	TRBD2	-	14	TGCAGTGCTAGAGATACTAGCGGGAGGGGGGAGCTGTTTTTT	CSARDTSGRGELFF
TRBV20-1	TRBJ2-7	-	few	15	TGCAGTGCTAGAGATTGGGACACAAACACCTACGAGCAGTACTTC	CSARDWDTNTYEQYF
TRBV20-1	TRBJ1-4	-	few	13	TGCAGTGCTAGTGACGAGGAAAGTGAAAAACTGTTTTTT	CSASDEESEKLFF
TRBV9	TRBJ2-2	TRBD2	many	18	TGTGCCAGCAGCGTAGGTGGACTAGCGGGAGGTAACACCGGGGAGCTGTTTTTT	CASSVGGLAGGNTGELFF